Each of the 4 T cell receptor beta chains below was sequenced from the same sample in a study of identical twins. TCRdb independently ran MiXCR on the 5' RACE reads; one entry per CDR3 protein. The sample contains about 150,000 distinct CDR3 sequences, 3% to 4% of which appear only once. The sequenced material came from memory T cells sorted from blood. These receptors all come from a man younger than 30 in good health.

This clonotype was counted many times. CDR3 amino acids: CASSPPNRENEQFF. CDR3 nucleotides: TGCGCCAGCAGCCCACCTAACAGGGAGAATGAGCAGTTCTTC. The chain joins TRBV5-1 to TRBJ2-1; D might be TRBD1 (6 bases). The CDR3 is 14 amino acids. V lost 4 bases to trimming and J lost 7 bases, with 15 bases between them. Germline-derived CDR1 and CDR2 are SGHRS and YFSETQ.

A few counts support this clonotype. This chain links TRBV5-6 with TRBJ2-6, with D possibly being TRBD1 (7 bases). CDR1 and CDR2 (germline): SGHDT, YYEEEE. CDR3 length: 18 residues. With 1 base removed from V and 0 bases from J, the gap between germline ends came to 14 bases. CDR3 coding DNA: TGTGCCAGCAGCTTGTTACTTCAGGGGGGCTCTGGGGCCAACGTCCTGACTTTC. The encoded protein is CASSLLLQGGSGANVLTF.

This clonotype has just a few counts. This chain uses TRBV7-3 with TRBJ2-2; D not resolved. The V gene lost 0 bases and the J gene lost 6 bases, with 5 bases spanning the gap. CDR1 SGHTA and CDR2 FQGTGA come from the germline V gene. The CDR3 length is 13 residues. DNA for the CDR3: TGTGCCAGCAGCTTAACGGACGCCGGGGAGCTGTTTTTT. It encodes CASSLTDAGELFF.

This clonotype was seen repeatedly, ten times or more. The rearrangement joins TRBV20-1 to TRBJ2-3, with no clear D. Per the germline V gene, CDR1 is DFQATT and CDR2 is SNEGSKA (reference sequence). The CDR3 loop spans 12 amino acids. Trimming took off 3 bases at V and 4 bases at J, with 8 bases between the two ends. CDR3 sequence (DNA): TGCAGTGCTAGGCCCCCATCAGATACGCAGTATTTT. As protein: CSARPPSDTQYF.